This TCR beta chain was recorded in a study of CD8 T cells in Susac syndrome. Background on the study: When their blood was taken, the Susac syndrome patients had either not yet had any therapy, were taking corticosteroids, or were taking intravenous immunoglobulin alone. Findings and caveats of the study: In Susac patients, clonal expansion was not detected in CD4+ cells.

As to this clonotype: The antigen remains undetermined.

Trimming removed 5 bases from V and 5 bases from J; junction bases left unmatched: 9. The CDR3 has 15 amino acids. Germline V gene lookup returns CDR1 SGHRS and CDR2 YFSETQ. Random hexamers were used to reverse transcribe about 0.45 to 1 ug of RNA. Across 54 Vbeta and 13 Jbeta, immunoSEQ multiplex PCR amplified TCR beta CDR3. TCRdb used MiXCR to reprocess the immunoSEQ multiplex PCR reads, holding one entry per CDR3 protein. This sample yields 110,000 to 150,000 distinct CDR3 sequences, of which about 94% are seen a single time; roughly 0.084% belongs to the top ten. The sample comprised CD4+ T cells from PBMCs. This clonotype originated in a human donor with Susac syndrome. The chain recombines TRBV5-1 with TRBJ1-2; TRBD1 matches 10 bases. CDR3 nucleotides: TGCGCCAGCAGACCGGGACAGGGGTCCCGGTATGGCTACACCTTC. Translation: CASRPGQGSRYGYTF.